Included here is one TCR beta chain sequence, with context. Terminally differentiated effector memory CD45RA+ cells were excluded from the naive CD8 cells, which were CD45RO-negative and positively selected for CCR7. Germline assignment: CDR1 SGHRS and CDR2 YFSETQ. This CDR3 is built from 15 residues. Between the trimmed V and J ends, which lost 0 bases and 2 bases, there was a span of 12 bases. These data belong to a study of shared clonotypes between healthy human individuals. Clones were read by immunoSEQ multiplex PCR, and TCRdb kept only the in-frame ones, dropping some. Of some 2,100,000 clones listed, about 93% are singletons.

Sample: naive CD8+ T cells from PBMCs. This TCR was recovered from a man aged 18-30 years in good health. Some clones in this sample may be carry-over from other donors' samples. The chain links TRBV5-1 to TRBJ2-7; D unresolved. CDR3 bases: TGCGCCAGCAGCTTGGGGCAGTATAGCCCCTACGAGCAGTACTTC. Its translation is CASSLGQYSPYEQYF.